This TCR beta chain was sequenced for a study of blood T cells in healthy people across ages (dated by TCRdb to the mid-2010s). Regarding the research as a whole: In model experiments, roughly one uniquely barcoded TCR beta cDNA molecule per two T cells was captured by template switching. Age-related changes in TCR beta repertoire diversity were measured in the study by deep sequencing normalized with unique cDNA molecular identifiers. The donors were divided into four age groups: young (average approximately 15 years), middle-aged (around 41), aged (around 67) and long-lived (roughly 82). To avoid experimental bias, donors of different ages were distributed randomly across sequencing lanes. For two donors (one aged 18 to 29 and one aged 80 or older), the study analyzed two additional independent replicas of 1 million unique cDNA reads from the same blood draw.

What the authors observed across the whole study: Because profiling used bulk unsorted PBMCs, naive and antigen-experienced compartments could not be compared conclusively. As age increased, observed TCR beta diversity per million T cells dropped in a roughly linear way, and a significant reduction was already evident by age approximately 40. Donor CMV infection status was unknown, potentially confounding age-related changes in expanded clonotypes. A strong correlation was found between observed TCR beta diversity and the percentage of naive T cells measured by flow cytometry. Compared with the aged group, the long-lived group had more naive CD4+ T cells, fewer expanded clones and increased TCR diversity, suggesting age selection. Estimates of total diversity based on one million sequenced T cells were considered lower bounds and underestimates.

The library was generated by 5' RACE. Sequencer: Illumina HiSeq 2500. The second PCR ran for roughly 6 to 11 cycles and used a J-beta primer mix along with a sample-barcoded 5' primer. A unique molecular identifier was introduced onto each TCR beta cDNA molecule by a template-switch 5' adaptor carrying 12 random nucleotides. Each sample yielded at least 2.5 million CDR3-containing paired-end reads. First-strand cDNA synthesis was performed from all RNA using the Mint cDNA synthesis kit, with priming by a TRBC-specific oligonucleotide. Following uracil-DNA glycosylase treatment, all cDNA underwent a first 18-cycle PCR with the universal primers M1SS and BC2_uni_R. On the authors' methods: Each sample was normalized by randomly selecting 1 million high-quality reads, each carrying a distinct molecular identifier. Instead of being binned into consensus sequences, reads with shared molecular identifiers were discarded. MiTCR, with a Q25 quality threshold and the strictest error-elimination algorithm, was used for CDR3 identification, clonotype clustering and error correction. A nonparametric unseen species model using Euler transformation provided a lower-bound estimate of total TCR beta diversity. TCRdb reprocessing: public reads trimmed at Q25 with fastp, clones called with MiXCR, in-frame beta chains kept. Records with the same CDR3 protein are collapsed into one entry carrying the most frequent genes and DNA. TCRdb's processing, not the study's, gives the V and J calls here. The sample profile shows some 700,000 distinct CDR3 sequences; 43% of them were found once. The ten largest clonotypes hold 20% to 25% of the sample.

With respect to this clonotype: The antigen this receptor binds is unknown. The sample holds no much larger clone one base away, and base qualities are not on file.

The junction carries 12 bases between V and J, which are trimmed by 1 base and 4 bases respectively. The CDR3 sequence holds 15 residues, the cysteine and phenylalanine included. Here the CDR3 DNA is all that survives: 45 bases in frame from base 1. CDR1 LGHDT and CDR2 YNNKEL were looked up in the germline V gene (reference sequence). The donors were some 36 Caucasian individuals from Russia, aged 6 to 90 years, who were systemically healthy. Each donor gave 9.5 to 10 milliliters of peripheral blood, drawn into EDTA-treated Vacutainer tubes. PBMCs were isolated by Ficoll-Paque density-gradient centrifugation, with at least 6 million obtained per sample. Trizol reagent was used to extract total RNA from the PBMCs, yielding at least 5.5 micrograms per sample. Naive CD45RAhigh/CD27high T cell percentages were measured by flow cytometry on a PBMC aliquot from every donor.

The sequence came from a woman aged 55 to 70 in good health. The chain uses TRBV3-1 and TRBJ2-3; the best D guess is TRBD1, with 5 bases matching. The sample consisted of blood. Here is the DNA: TGTGCCAGCAGCCAAGTTCTGGGGCGCTCAGATACGCAGTATTTT. This sequence encodes CASSQVLGRSDTQYF.